This T cell receptor (beta chain) was documented in a study of Ad26.COV2.S vaccination and SARS-CoV-2 variants. Study information: Once or twice, 56 days apart, Ad26.COV2.S was delivered intramuscularly.

Treatment defined: 15 to 20 received Ad26.COV2.S at low or high dose, single or two shots; about 5 received placebo; per-sample allocation not given. Repertoires come from day 63 after the first vaccine or placebo injection. Findings and caveats of the study: Across vaccine and placebo recipients, the breadth of non-spike TCRs was similar. Spike-specific TCR breadth was greater after Ad26.COV2.S than placebo.

The CDR3 consists of 16 residues. Concerning this clone: The target antigen is unknown.

Repertoires were generated with immunoSEQ multiplex PCR, while TCRdb's copy carries only in-frame clones and drops some. The sample has approximately 250,000 clones, around nine tenths seen once. This receptor was taken from a person aged 18-60 years who received the Ad26.COV2.S COVID-19 vaccine or a placebo. This chain uses TRBV21-1 with TRBJ2-7. TRBV21-1 is designated a pseudogene. The sample here was peripheral blood, taken in a trial of Ad26.COV2.S vaccine versus placebo. CDR3 DNA: TGTGCCAGCAGCAAAGTTAGTAGGGATCCTTTCTACGAGCAGTACGTC. Its translation is CASSKVSRDPFYEQYV.